This T cell receptor (beta chain) was observed in a study of shared clonotypes between healthy human individuals. CDR1 and CDR2 from the germline V gene are MDHEN and SYDVKM. Unmatched junction bases numbered 12, after V lost 4 bases and J lost 3 bases. The CDR3 consists of 17 residues. Clones were sequenced by immunoSEQ multiplex PCR, and TCRdb holds only the in-frame ones, with some missing. The repertoire has 740,000 or so clones, around 78% of them found once; the top ten carry under 2%. As to this clone: The target antigen is unknown.

Donors comprised only Caucasian adults living in Nashville, Tennessee. Broader study findings: A handful of donors showed sharing of about 4.7% of naive CD4 clonotypes.

Sequencing was done on a sample of memory CD4+ T cells sorted from blood. Noted subset: CD45RA-negative fraction. This sequence originates from a woman under 40 in good health. This chain connects TRBV28 to TRBJ2-7, with 10 bases aligning to TRBD2. The CDR3 DNA is TGTGCCAGCAGTTCTTCAGCGGGAGGGCCGTCCCTCTACGAGCAGTACTTC. Translating gives CASSSSAGGPSLYEQYF.